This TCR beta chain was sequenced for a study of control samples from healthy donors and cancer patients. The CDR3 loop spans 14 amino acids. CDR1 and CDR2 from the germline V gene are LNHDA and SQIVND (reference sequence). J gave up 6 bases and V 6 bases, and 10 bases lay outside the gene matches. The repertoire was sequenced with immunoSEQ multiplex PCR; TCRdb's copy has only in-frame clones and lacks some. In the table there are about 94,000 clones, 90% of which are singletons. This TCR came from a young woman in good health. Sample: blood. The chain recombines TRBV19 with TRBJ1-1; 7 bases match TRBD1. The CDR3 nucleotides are TGTGCCAGTAGCGACACAGGGGCGGTCGCTGAAGCTTTCTTT. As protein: CASSDTGAVAEAFF.